This section outlines one T cell receptor (beta chain) sequence together with its context. The target antigen is unknown. The source of the sample is a study of graft-versus-host responses after intestinal transplantation. Study background: Induction using anti-thymocyte globulin, followed by tacrolimus and steroids for roughly 3 years, was given to all recipients. Study-wide findings and caveats: GvH clones were identified in recipient marrow, with some first appearing in ileum or blood. Across patients carrying graft-donor T cell macrochimerism, allografts held high graft-versus-host to host-versus-graft clonal ratios.

The repertoire was sequenced with immunoSEQ multiplex PCR; TCRdb's copy has only in-frame clones and lacks some. Of about 120,000 clones in the sample, 85% to 95% were seen once. The germline V and J ends were trimmed by 5 bases and 1 base, with 11 bases remaining between them. The CDR3 is 14 residues long. CDR1 and CDR2 (germline): SGHTA, FQGTGA. The V and J genes are TRBV7-3 and TRBJ1-1; TRBD1 is a possible D gene (5 bases). The clonotype was recovered from a human donor who received an intestinal transplant. The source was unstimulated CD8+ T cells sorted from spleen or lymph node cells, collected before intestinal transplant. CDR3 protein: CASSESGWNTEAFF. The CDR3 DNA reads TGTGCCAGCAGCGAATCAGGGTGGAACACTGAAGCTTTCTTT.